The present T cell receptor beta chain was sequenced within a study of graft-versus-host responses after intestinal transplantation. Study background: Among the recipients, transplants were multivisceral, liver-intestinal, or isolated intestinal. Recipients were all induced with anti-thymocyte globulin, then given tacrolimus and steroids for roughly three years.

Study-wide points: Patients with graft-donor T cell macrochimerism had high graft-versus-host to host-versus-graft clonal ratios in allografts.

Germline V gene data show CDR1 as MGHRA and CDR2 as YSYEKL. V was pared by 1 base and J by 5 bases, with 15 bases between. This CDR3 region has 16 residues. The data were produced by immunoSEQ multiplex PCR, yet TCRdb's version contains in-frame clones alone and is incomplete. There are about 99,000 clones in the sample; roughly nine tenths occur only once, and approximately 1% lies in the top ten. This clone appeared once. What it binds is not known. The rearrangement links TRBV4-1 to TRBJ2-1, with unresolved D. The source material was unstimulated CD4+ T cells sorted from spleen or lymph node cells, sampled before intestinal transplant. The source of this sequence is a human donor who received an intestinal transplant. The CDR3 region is CASSQVNLEIHNEQFF. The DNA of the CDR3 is TGCGCCAGCAGCCAAGTCAATCTAGAAATCCACAATGAGCAGTTCTTC.